This entry describes one T cell receptor beta chain. The antigen it recognizes is unknown. No quality values exist for individual bases; no much larger clone is one base distant. The library came from RT-PCR. The reads were generated on an Illumina HiSeq 2500. TCRdb reprocessing: public reads trimmed at Q25 with fastp, clones called with MiXCR, in-frame beta chains kept. Under each unique CDR3 protein, matching rows form one entry showing the most common genes and DNA. The sample yields roughly 700,000 distinct CDR3 sequences; around 16% were counted once. The top ten constitute 11% of the sample. This record comes from a study of response to subunit inactivated influenza vaccine (dated by TCRdb to between 2018 and 2020). For the wider study: Deep quantitative profiling of the T cell receptor repertoire was used in the study to follow responses to a trivalent subunit inactivated influenza vaccine.

CDR1 and CDR2 were assigned from the germline V gene (reference sequence) as DFQATT and SNEGSKA. V loses 6 bases at its end and J loses 0 bases; junction bases beyond the gene matches: 8. The cysteine opens and the phenylalanine closes a CDR3 of 17 amino acids. Kept here is only the CDR3 DNA, which spans 51 bases and is read in frame from base 1. General findings and caveats noted by the study authors: According to the authors, only a limited number of new T cells may be recruited by each seasonal influenza vaccination.

The V and J segments used are TRBV20-1 and TRBJ2-1, with TRBD2 identical over 13 junction bases. The sequence was collected from a man aged 45 to 65 who received an inactivated influenza vaccine. Donor details come from another sample of the same person, matched by shared clones. The sequenced sample was PBMCs from blood, obtained 11 to 12 days after vaccination. The base sequence is TGCAGTGCAACCGGACTAGCGGGGGCCTACTCCTACAATGAGCAGTTCTTC. This translates into CSATGLAGAYSYNEQFF.